This TCR beta chain was profiled in a study of blood T cell repertoires in COVID-19. V dropped 2 bases and J dropped 8; count of bases not matched to a gene: 7. The CDR3 runs 15 residues. Germline CDR1 reads ENHRY; CDR2 reads SYGVKD. Original data processing: Scientists estimated how many nucleated cells there were by amplifying reference gene primers. Libraries were prepared by immunoSEQ multiplex PCR; TCRdb keeps only in-frame clonotypes and omits some of them. Clone size and the V and J calls come from that table; the DNA yielded D and trimming. In the table there are around 500,000 clones, roughly nine tenths of which are singletons.

The genes are TRBV10-3 and TRBJ1-2; 11 nucleotides match TRBD1. The source is a woman aged 55-69 years who had recovered from COVID-19. Sequencing was done on a sample of PBMCs or T cells enriched from blood (not recorded which). The CDR3 reads CAISETGQGALGYTF. CDR3 in DNA: TGTGCCATCAGTGAGACCGGACAGGGGGCATTAGGCTACACCTTC.